These 3 T cell receptor beta chains originate from one sample sequenced in a study of shared clonotypes between healthy human individuals. Only in-frame clones appear in the TCRdb table, and some are missing; sequencing was by immunoSEQ multiplex PCR. The sample includes about 1.5 million clones, over 95% of them seen just once. Sequencing used naive CD4+ T cells sorted from blood. Indicated subset: CD45RA+ positively selected. These TCRs come from a man aged 25-45 years in good health.

This clone was detected only once. This chain uses TRBV2 with TRBJ2-7, with 8 bases fitting TRBD1. This CDR3 spans 13 amino acids. With 6 bases clipped from V and 3 bases from J, the junction kept 4 bases outside the gene matches. Germline loops: CDR1 SNHLY, CDR2 FYNNEI. DNA for the CDR3: TGTGCCAGCAGATCGACAGGGGACTACGAGCAGTACTTC. Translated: CASRSTGDYEQYF.

V and J are TRBV2 and TRBJ1-2; D gene uncertain. Germline values: CDR1 SNHLY, CDR2 FYNNEI. This CDR3 has 15 residues. Trimming stripped 3 bases from V and 4 bases from J, with 15 bases between. CDR3 in DNA: TGTGCCAGCAGTGAGATGGCAGCCTCCCCCTATGGCTACACCTTC. Translating it yields CASSEMAASPYGYTF.

The gene calls are TRBV10-1 and TRBJ2-7; possibly TRBD1 for D (5 bases). The germline CDR1 and CDR2 sequences are WNHNN and SYGVQD (reference sequence). The CDR3 runs to 13 residues. Trimming took 3 bases from V and 6 from J, leaving 12 bases between them. The CDR3 spells CASSEQVLGEQYF. CDR3 bases: TGCGCCAGCAGTGAACAGGTGTTAGGCGAGCAGTACTTC.